One sample yielded the 4 T cell receptor beta chains listed below, sequenced in a study of cytomegalovirus exposure and HLA in healthy donors. Primers: 60 Vbeta forward and 13 Jbeta reverse. Produced via immunoSEQ multiplex PCR; TCRdb's table is partial and in-frame only. The sample lists 50,000 or so clones, 65% to 85% occurring once. The sample consisted of PBMCs. These receptors were taken from a female donor in good health and CMV-seronegative.

Only a few counts were recorded for this clone. This sequence joins TRBV6-6 and TRBJ1-2; D is ambiguous. CDR3 length equals 14 residues. Germline V gene data show CDR1 as MNHNY and CDR2 as SVGAGI (reference sequence). V gave up 2 bases and J gave up 2 bases, with 9 bases separating them. The CDR3: CASSYDTGNYGYTF. The CDR3 coding sequence is TGTGCCAGCAGTTACGATACGGGAAACTATGGCTACACCTTC.

CDR3 DNA sequence: TGTGCCAGCAGCCCGATCAACAAACGAGGCGAGCAGTACTTC. Protein product: CASSPINKRGEQYF. This chain joins TRBV5-8 and TRBJ2-7; no clear D. V was clipped by 4 bases and J by 6 bases, with 17 bases between them. The CDR3 spans 14 residues. Germline V gives CDR1 SGHTS, CDR2 YDEGEE.

The chain carries TRBV29-1 and TRBJ1-2; D perhaps matches TRBD1 (6 bases). V lost 3 bases and J 1 base, leaving 12 bases between the germline ends. The CDR3 spans 14 residues. The germline gives CDR1 SQVTM, CDR2 ANQGSEA. Here the CDR3 DNA reads TGCAGCGTTGATGAGGACAGCTATAACTATGGCTACACCTTC. Translating it yields CSVDEDSYNYGYTF.

J is TRBJ1-1 and V is TRBV5-6; D call uncertain. This CDR3 spans 13 amino acids. CDR1 is SGHDT and CDR2 is YYEEEE in the germline V gene. Trimming removed 4 bases from V and 6 bases from J, with 13 bases in between. The CDR3 DNA reads TGTGCCAGCAGCATGACCCCCGAGGCTGAAGCTTTCTTT. Amino acid sequence: CASSMTPEAEAFF.